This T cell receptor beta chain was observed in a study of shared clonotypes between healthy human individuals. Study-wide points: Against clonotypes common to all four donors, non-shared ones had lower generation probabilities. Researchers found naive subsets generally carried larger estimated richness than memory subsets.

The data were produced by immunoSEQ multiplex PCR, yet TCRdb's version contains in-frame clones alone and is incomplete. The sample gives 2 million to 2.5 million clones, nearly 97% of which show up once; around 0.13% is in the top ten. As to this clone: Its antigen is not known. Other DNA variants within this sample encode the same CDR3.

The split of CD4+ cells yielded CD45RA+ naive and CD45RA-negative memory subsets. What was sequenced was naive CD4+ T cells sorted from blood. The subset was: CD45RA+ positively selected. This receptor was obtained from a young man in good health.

For the CDR3, the DNA is TGTGCCAGCAGCCCCGGACTAGCGGGCACCGGGGAGCTGTTTTTT. This gives the protein CASSPGLAGTGELFF. The gene calls are TRBV5-6 and TRBJ2-2; 11 bases line up with TRBD2. J lost 4 bases, V lost 4 bases, and 3 bases had no gene match. Germline CDR1 SGHDT, CDR2 YYEEEE. CDR3 size: 15 residues.